This T cell receptor (beta chain) was profiled in a study of cytomegalovirus exposure and HLA in healthy donors. Using immunoSEQ multiplex PCR, the repertoire was profiled, and TCRdb retains in-frame clones only, with some absent. The table shows 150,000 or so clones, with 75% to 90% occurring only once. There are 17 residues in the CDR3. CDR1 is MNHNS, CDR2 SASEGT, per germline. V was clipped by 3 bases and J by 0 bases, with 15 bases between them. The TCR sequence derives from a man between 18 and 29 years old in good health and CMV-seropositive. The gene calls are TRBV6-1 and TRBJ1-5, with D perhaps TRBD1 (5 bases). Material: PBMCs. CDR3 DNA: TGTGCCAGCAGTGACGTGGGCAGGGTCTATAGCAATCAGCCCCAGCATTTT. Translated: CASSDVGRVYSNQPQHF.